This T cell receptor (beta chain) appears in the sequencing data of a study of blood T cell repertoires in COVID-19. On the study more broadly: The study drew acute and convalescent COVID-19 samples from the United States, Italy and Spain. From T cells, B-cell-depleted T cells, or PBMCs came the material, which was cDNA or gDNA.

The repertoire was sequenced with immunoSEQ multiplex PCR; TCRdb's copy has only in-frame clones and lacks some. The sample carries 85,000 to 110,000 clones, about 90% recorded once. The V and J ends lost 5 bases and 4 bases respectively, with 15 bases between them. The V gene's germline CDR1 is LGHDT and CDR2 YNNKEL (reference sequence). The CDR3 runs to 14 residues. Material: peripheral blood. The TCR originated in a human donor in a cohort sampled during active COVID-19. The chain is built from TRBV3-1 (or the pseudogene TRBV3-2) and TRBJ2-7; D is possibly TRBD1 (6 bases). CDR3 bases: TGTGCCAGCAGCGGTCGGACAGTATCGTACGAGCAGTACTTC. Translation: CASSGRTVSYEQYF.